The 21 T cell receptor beta chains in this list originate from one sample, sequenced in a study of T cells in Graves' hyperthyroidism and ophthalmopathy. The source material, RNA transcripts, was used to amplify TCR beta CDR3 regions. First-round RT-PCR with HTBI primers amplified the TCR CDR3 region. Using its own MiXCR run on the multiplex PCR reads, TCRdb lists one record per CDR3 protein. The data hold 750,000 to 950,000 distinct CDR3 sequences, with more than 30% observed a single time. Sequencing input: blood. These receptors all stem from a man aged 18 to 29 with Graves' hyperthyroidism.

The chain joins TRBV29-1 to TRBJ1-1; 8 positions match TRBD1. Germline CDR1 is SQVTM and CDR2 is ANQGSEA. The CDR3 extends over 16 amino acids. After removal of 6 bases from V and 1 base from J, the junction contained 13 bases not matched to a gene. The CDR3 bases are TGCAGCGTGTCCGCAGGGGGCGCCGGGGAGAACACTGAAGCTTTCTTT. It translates to CSVSAGGAGENTEAFF.

This clonotype was counted ten times or more. The chain links TRBV10-3 to TRBJ1-1, with D possibly matching TRBD1 (6 bases). The V end lost 10 bases, the J end lost 7 bases, and 22 bases lay between the germline ends. Germline V gene data show CDR1 as ENHRY and CDR2 as SYGVKD. This CDR3 is 14 amino acids long. CDR3 sequence reads: CASNTGGTTIEAFF. The CDR3, as DNA: TGTGCCAGTAACACCGGGGGCACAACAATTGAAGCTTTCTTT.

The rearrangement uses TRBV19 and TRBJ2-5; D might be TRBD1 (5 bases). Deletions cut 8 bases from V and 5 bases from J, with 21 bases between. This CDR3 has 15 amino acids. In germline, CDR1 is LNHDA, CDR2 SQIVND (reference sequence). As DNA, the CDR3 is TGTGCCAGTTATAAGGACACCATCCCGAGGGAGACCCAGTACTTC. It translates to CASYKDTIPRETQYF. Complete variable domain (other parts from reference TRBV19 and TRBJ2-5): DGGITQSPKYLFRKEGQNVTLSCEQNLNHDAMYWYRQDPGQGLRLIYYSQIVNDFQKGDIAEGYSVSREKKESFPLTVTSAQKNPTAFYLCASYKDTIPRETQYFGPGTRLLVL.

Many counts were recorded for this clonotype. The chain links TRBV9 to TRBJ1-4; the D is unclear. The CDR3 spans 14 residues. Germline CDR1 reads SGDLS; CDR2 reads YYNGEE. The V gene lost 0 bases and the J gene lost 0 bases, with 3 bases spanning the gap. The CDR3, as DNA: TGTGCCAGCAGCGTAGGCACAACTAATGAAAAACTGTTTTTT. Its translation is CASSVGTTNEKLFF.

This clonotype was counted between two and nine times. The gene calls are TRBV29-1 and TRBJ1-4; D gene uncertain. This CDR3 is built from 17 residues. With 7 bases removed from V and 0 bases from J, the gap between germline ends came to 21 bases. Per the germline V gene, CDR1 is SQVTM and CDR2 is ANQGSEA. The CDR3, as DNA: TGCAGCGCTCCGACGGTTGGGCCCTTTACAACTAATGAAAAACTGTTTTTT. It codes for CSAPTVGPFTTNEKLFF.

As regards this clonotype: Possible read error: a much larger clone is one base away. This sequence joins TRBV10-3 and TRBJ2-7; D not certain. Germline CDR1 reads ENHRY; CDR2 reads SYGVKD. This CDR3 has 14 residues. The CDR3 sequence: CAISESTAGYGQYF. For the CDR3, the DNA is TGTGCCATCAGTGAGTCGACTGCTGGCTACGGGCAGTACTTC.

Comments on this clonotype: One junction end does not reproduce the germline sequence, and a read error may be involved. The rearrangement joins TRBV4-1 to TRBJ2-2; possibly TRBD2 for D (6 bases). The germline CDR1 and CDR2 sequences are MGHRA and YSYEKL. The CDR3 has 15 amino acids. The CDR3 protein is CASSDRESATGELFF. The CDR3 coding sequence is TGTGCCAGCAGTGATCGGGAGTCCGCCACCGGCGAGCTGTTTTTT.

This clonotype was seen a handful of times. The gene calls are TRBV6-6 and TRBJ1-1; 7 bases are a match to TRBD1. The V and J ends lost 8 bases and 1 base, in that order; junction bases with no gene match: 1. Germline V gives CDR1 MNHNY, CDR2 SVGAGI (reference sequence). This CDR3 is built from 12 residues. In DNA, the CDR3 is TGTGCCAGCGCAGGGGGGAACACTGAAGCTTTCTTT. It translates to CASAGGNTEAFF.

The rearrangement joins TRBV29-1 to TRBJ1-2; D remains unclear. The germline CDR1 and CDR2 sequences are SQVTM and ANQGSEA. This CDR3 comprises 12 residues. Trimming stripped 4 bases from V and 8 bases from J, with 14 bases between. The CDR3 nucleotides read TGCAGCGTTGGGTCCGGGCCTGGGGGCTACACCTTC. Translated, it gives CSVGSGPGGYTF.

Comment on this clonotype: A read error may explain this, as a much larger clone is one base away. The genes are TRBV24-1 and TRBJ2-7; 9 bases are a match to TRBD1. Germline V gives CDR1 KGHDR, CDR2 SFDVKD. V gave up 9 bases and J gave up 2 bases; unmatched junction bases: 1. The CDR3 has 12 amino acids. CDR3 sequence: CATRTGAYEQYF. The CDR3 nucleotides are TGTGCCACCCGGACAGGGGCCTACGAGCAGTACTTC.

In nucleotides, the CDR3 is TGTGCCAGCAGCTTGGACGGGGGCTGGCGGGAAAAACTGTTTTTT. Translating it yields CASSLDGGWREKLFF. The V call is TRBV7-8, the J call TRBJ1-4; a possible D gene is TRBD1 (6 bases). The CDR3 is made up of 15 amino acids. The V and J ends lost 3 bases and 8 bases respectively, with 16 bases between them. Germline V lookup: CDR1 SGHVS, CDR2 FQNEAQ.

The chain couples TRBV7-2 to TRBJ2-5; 11 bases map to TRBD2. The CDR3 is made up of 13 amino acids. Germline V lookup: CDR1 SGHTA, CDR2 FQGNSA. The trim removed 7 bases at V and 5 bases at J, leaving 3 bases unmatched. CDR3 in amino acids: CASKTSGTETQYF. DNA of the CDR3: TGTGCCAGCAAGACTAGCGGGACGGAGACCCAGTACTTC. The whole variable domain, remainder taken from reference TRBV7-2 and TRBJ2-5, is GAGVSQSPSNKVTEKGKDVELRCDPISGHTALYWYRQSLGQGLEFLIYFQGNSAPDKSGLPSDRFSAERTGGSVSTLTIQRTQQEDSAVYLCASKTSGTETQYFGPGTRLLVL.

The rearrangement uses TRBV7-9 and TRBJ1-1, with unresolved D. Trimming left V 5 bases short and J 3 bases short, with 19 bases between. CDR1 is SEHNR and CDR2 is FQNEAQ in the germline V gene (reference sequence). The CDR3 is made up of 16 amino acids. CDR3 sequence (DNA): TGTGCCAGCAGCACCGGGCTTGGGGAGGTGGACACTGAAGCTTTCTTT. It codes for CASSTGLGEVDTEAFF.

The chain employs TRBV9 and TRBJ2-6; D may be TRBD1 (6 bases). The CDR3 is made up of 14 amino acids. Trimming removed 4 bases at V and 7 bases at J, with 12 bases between. Germline lookup yields CDR1 SGDLS and CDR2 YYNGEE. CDR3 coding DNA: TGTGCCAGCAGCACAACCGGGACAGCCAACGTCCTGACTTTC. Encoded protein: CASSTTGTANVLTF.

The V gene is TRBV20-1, the J gene TRBJ2-3; D is ambiguous. This CDR3 region has 11 residues. The V and J ends lost 6 bases and 6 bases respectively, with 10 bases between them. Germline assignment: CDR1 DFQATT and CDR2 SNEGSKA (reference sequence). This CDR3 reads CSAPRRDTQYF. The CDR3 bases are TGCAGTGCCCCTAGGCGGGATACGCAGTATTTT.

This clonotype was counted a single time. The chain carries TRBV15 and TRBJ1-1; 8 bases match TRBD1. Germline loops: CDR1 LNHNV, CDR2 YYDKDF (reference sequence). This CDR3 has 15 residues. V lost 3 bases, J lost 1 base, and 4 bases stayed unmatched. The CDR3 reads CATSRTGASNTEAFF. The CDR3 DNA sequence: TGTGCCACCAGCAGGACAGGGGCCTCGAACACTGAAGCTTTCTTT.

The chain links TRBV12-3 or TRBV12-4 to TRBJ2-7; D gene uncertain. There are 19 residues in the CDR3. The V end lost 8 bases, the J end lost 1 base, and 30 bases lay between the germline ends. The CDR3 coding sequence is TGTGCCAGCCCAAAGACCCCCGTAGATTACCTCCCTCCGTCCTACGAGCAGTACTTC. It codes for CASPKTPVDYLPPSYEQYF.

This chain joins TRBV9 and TRBJ2-7; no reliable D call. Germline lookup yields CDR1 SGDLS and CDR2 YYNGEE. Trimming stripped 4 bases from V and 6 bases from J, with 11 bases between. This CDR3 has 12 amino acids. CDR3 sequence: CASSQDRFEQYF. The CDR3 DNA is TGTGCCAGCAGCCAAGATAGGTTCGAGCAGTACTTC.

The chain links TRBV9 to TRBJ1-1; D is ambiguous. The V and J ends lost 4 bases and 2 bases respectively, with 9 bases between them. The CDR3 covers 13 residues. Germline lookup yields CDR1 SGDLS and CDR2 YYNGEE. CDR3 bases: TGTGCCAGCAGCCCAACGATTAACACTGAAGCTTTCTTT. Amino acids: CASSPTINTEAFF.

This clonotype appeared many times. The chain employs TRBV10-3 and TRBJ2-7, with 7 nucleotides matching TRBD2. This CDR3 comprises 14 residues. Per germline, CDR1 ENHRY and CDR2 SYGVKD. After removal of 6 bases from V and 7 bases from J, the junction contained 12 bases not matched to a gene. As DNA, the CDR3 is TGTGCCATCAGCGGAGGGACTACCCCTGGAGAGCAGTACTTC. It codes for CAISGGTTPGEQYF.

This chain connects TRBV15 to TRBJ1-5, with TRBD1 as a possible D gene (5 bases). Trimming took 5 bases from V and 5 from J, leaving 10 bases between them. This CDR3 spans 13 amino acids. The germline gives CDR1 LNHNV, CDR2 YYDKDF (reference sequence). CDR3 DNA sequence: TGTGCCACCAGCTCCAACAGGTATCAGCCCCAGCATTTT. Residues: CATSSNRYQPQHF.